This paragraph reports one T cell receptor (beta chain). Its recognized antigen is unknown. One base away there is no much larger clone; base qualities are not given. These data originate in a study of cytomegalovirus exposure and HLA in healthy donors (dated by TCRdb to 2015 to 2018). In the study overall: An earlier analysis of approximately 590 of the donors reported more than 250 Gb of sequence data and 117 million unique TCR beta sequences from about 200 million T cells. Every discovery cohort repertoire had been produced on one sequencing platform. A separate validation cohort of more than 100 different subjects was used in addition to the approximately 670-subject first cohort. The genetic ancestry cluster associated with self-reported Caucasian donors included about 84% of the 398 genotyped donors. HLA typing included class I and class II loci at four-digit resolution. Because of strong linkage in the cohort, roughly five DR-DQ haplotypes were treated as single units for association and clustering. Alongside the repertoire data, information on donor age, sex, ethnicity and CMV serostatus was compiled. A later genetic analysis used genome-wide SNP genotypes for about 60% of the roughly 700 donors, treating that subset as a discovery cohort. To predict cytomegalovirus infection status, the study combined high-throughput TCR immunosequencing, statistical association of individual TCRs with disease status, and machine learning. Across some 400 genotyped donors of the cohort, an average of roughly 250,000 unique TCR beta nucleotide sequences per donor were sequenced, and approximately 17% of those sequences were non-productive. An early release covering some 640 HLA-typed donors comprised about 300 gigabases of sequencing data and 85 million or so unique TCR sequences. A later analysis re-examined previously published TCR beta repertoires from more than 550 donors and added high-resolution HLA genotyping to investigate patterns of TCR occurrence. The study used immunosequencing to profile the T cell repertoires of hundreds of subjects and linked those repertoires to cytomegalovirus serostatus. The number of donors typed differed by locus, with roughly 620-630 for A, B, C, DRB1 and DQB1, approximately 500 for DQA1, nearly 610 for DPA1, and some 450 for DPB1. The aim of the study was to test whether cataloging public T cell receptors could identify signatures of past pathogen exposure. Rather than using new phenotypic data, the later analysis identified candidate immune exposures from TCR beta sequences and from how often those sequences occurred across donors. An earlier analysis of around 580 of the donors used high-throughput TCR beta sequencing to judge whether each TCR beta V gene segment behaved as functional or pseudogenic. The paper as a whole reports these results and caveats: According to a later analysis, TCR association rates differed among HLA loci, with DRB1 alleles showing the most associated TCRs and HLA-C alleles showing the fewest. It was suggested by the authors that the approach could potentially be generalized to other disease states and immunological phenotypes. At a false discovery rate of 0.05, a later analysis linked about 16,000 TCR beta sequences to specific HLA alleles. Immune exposure information for the cohort was limited to CMV serostatus. Assigning TCR associations to individual alleles was difficult when HLA alleles, especially DR and DQ, strongly co-occurred. Because the 87-base-pair reads could not distinguish some IMGT-functional V segments, including TRBV6-2 and TRBV6-3, those segments were excluded. In a later genetic analysis, a missense DCLRE1C variant was associated with V-gene and J-gene trimming of TCR beta chains, and the association was replicated in an independent cohort. In a later analysis, several top co-occurrence clusters were reported to appear linked to parvovirus B19, influenza, CMV and Epstein-Barr virus. The study listed approximately 150 TCR beta chains as associated with cytomegalovirus. Because some donors lacked HLA typing at each locus, the association tests relied only on the typed subset. A cluster of highly shared sequence variants was judged likely to be a technical artifact of the sequencing pipeline. A further reported finding was that TCR beta sequences accurately predicted the HLA-A and HLA-B alleles for most subjects in the first cohort. Across donors, most TCR sequences were observed very rarely, whereas some public TCRs were present in many individuals. Roughly 15 rarely observed V segments, including chromosome 9 orphons, were excluded from the earlier analysis of approximately 500 of the donors because counts were too low. The presence/absence analyses assumed that sequencing depth was roughly uniform across donors, and that assumption may not be true. The classifier was reported to diagnose cytomegalovirus status with high specificity and sensitivity in both the original cohort and the validation cohort. According to a later analysis, most CMV-associated TCR beta chains appeared to be HLA-restricted, and the HLA associations seemed to be driven largely by CMV exposure. In this cohort, only TCR beta chains were sequenced, and detectable features were limited by the absence of alpha or paired-chain data. Linkage disequilibrium might explain the correlated functional status among segregating V segments, but an unknown experimental factor could not be ruled out. Compared with equally common non-associated chains, HLA-associated TCR beta chains in a later analysis were more clonally expanded and had lower generation probabilities. In vitro tests confirmed that a few of the cytomegalovirus-associated TCR beta chains recognize cytomegalovirus antigens. A later genetic analysis reported fewer N-insertions in productive TCRs among donors in an Asian-associated ancestry cluster than the roughly 700-donor mean. In an earlier analysis of some 550 of the donors, most TCR beta V segments were observed in productive rearrangements about 90% or about 30% of the time, broadly matching IMGT annotations.

Library preparation was by the immunoSEQ multiplex PCR assay. A mixture of 60 forward primers for TCR Vbeta segments and 13 reverse primers for TCR Jbeta segments was used in the multiplex PCR. Amplification of the CDR3 region of rearranged TCR beta genes was performed with a multiplex PCR assay on genomic DNA. Amplified TCR beta libraries were sequenced as 87-base-pair reads on the Illumina HiSeq System. Per the original workflow: In a later analysis, tens of millions of unique TCR beta chains were counted across the approximately 670 repertoires, and some 10 million of these chains were shared by at least two donors. Raw reads were error-corrected and collapsed into unique sequences by a nearest-neighbor algorithm in which closely related sequences were merged to remove PCR and sequencing errors. V, D and J gene segments were assigned by aligning CDR3 sequences to IMGT reference sequences. Each retained sequence needed at least a six-nucleotide match to both a V gene segment and a J gene segment. Rearrangements were called productive when the CDR3 lacked stop codons and stayed in frame with V and J; all others were non-productive. CDR3 was defined according to IMGT convention as the region running from the second conserved V-encoded cysteine to the conserved J-encoded phenylalanine. In an earlier analysis of just under 600 of the donors, sequences lacking an unambiguous match to a single V gene segment were excluded. In an earlier analysis of more than 500 of the donors, a V segment was called functional when productive rearrangements were above 56.7%, and segregating when the standard deviation between donors exceeded 5%. A statistical classification framework was built for diagnosing cytomegalovirus status from the catalog of TCR beta chain sequences. A later analysis assigned V and J genes by comparing TCR nucleotide sequences with IMGT/GENE-DB human TR gene sequences. Using the TCRdist pipeline, a later analysis assigned CDR3 sequences along with most-parsimonious VDJ recombination scenarios. In a later analysis, every TCR beta chain was defined by the combination of its CDR3 amino acid sequence and its V-gene family, and reads without a unique V-gene family were dropped. As a way to deal with suspected cross-contamination and a sequencing artifact, a later analysis dropped 592 nucleotide sequences that were highly shared and had low generation probability. A later analysis calculated a clonal expansion index for each public chain from normalized within-repertoire ranks of inferred template counts. Generation probabilities in a later analysis came from a VDJ recombination model fitted to out-of-frame rearrangements, and those results were checked against IGoR. In a later analysis, hypergeometric tests were used to score TCR-TCR, TCR-HLA and TCR-CMV co-occurrence, with a repertoire-size bias correction applied to TCR pairs. In a later analysis, false discovery rates were estimated by permuting HLA or CMV assignments 20 times. In a later analysis, co-occurring TCRs were grouped using DBSCAN, and TCRdist sequence similarity was added for clustering within HLA-allele-positive subsets. Repertoires with fewer than 30,000 or more than 120,000 public chains were left out of co-occurrence clustering, as were a handful of repertoires with anomalous nucleotide sharing. In its TCRdb copy, this immuneACCESS table keeps in-frame sequences only and misses some clones. Where compared with another copy, unresolved V genes explain less than half of these, and the others have no known cause. That table is the source of V, J and clone size, and D and trimming were worked out from the DNA. The sample yields approximately 58,000 clones; approximately 80% were counted once. The biggest ten clones account for around 4% of the sample.

The cohort was made up of 666 healthy bone marrow donors. All cohort members were sampled while nominally healthy, although unrecorded immune exposures were likely present. The donor tested CMV seronegative and was one of the 352 seronegative cohort members. A peripheral blood sample was collected from each donor, and TCR beta sequencing was performed on peripheral blood mononuclear cells. The Qiagen DNeasy Blood Extraction Kit was used to extract genomic DNA from the blood cell samples. Including the terminal cysteine and phenylalanine, the CDR3 comprises 12 residues. Only CDR3 DNA is held: 36 bases, read in frame from base 1. V and J are trimmed by 1 base and 6 bases, and the gene matches miss 0 bases of the junction. As encoded in the germline V gene, CDR1 is SQVTM while CDR2 is ANQGSEA.

The receptor comes from a man aged 25-45 years in good health and CMV-seronegative. The rearrangement combines TRBV29-1 with TRBJ2-3; 8 central bases correspond to TRBD2. The sequenced material came from PBMCs. The DNA reads TGCAGCGTTGAAGCGGGGGGGGATACGCAGTATTTT. This yields the protein CSVEAGGDTQYF.